This entry lists 3 T cell receptor beta chains sequenced from one sample in a study of T cell responses to AZD1222 COVID-19 vaccine. The method was immunoSEQ multiplex PCR; TCRdb's version includes in-frame clones alone and lacks a portion of them. The sample has tens of thousands of clones, about four fifths seen once; the top ten hold less than 6.5%. The specimen comprised peripheral blood, sampled on day 0 of AZD1222 vaccination. These receptors were collected from an adult in good health.

The V and J genes are TRBV18 and TRBJ1-1, with 8 bases that match TRBD1. V shed 3 bases and J 2 bases; nucleotides not matched to a gene: 5. The CDR3 runs 15 residues. Per the germline V gene, CDR1 is KGHSH and CDR2 is LQKENI. This CDR3 is CASSPNQGANTEAFF. The CDR3 nucleotides read TGTGCCAGCTCACCGAACCAGGGGGCCAACACTGAAGCTTTCTTT.

The V gene is TRBV7-2, the J gene TRBJ2-3; D not certain. The CDR3 is 13 residues long. Germline CDR1 is SGHTA and CDR2 is FQGNSA. V was cut by 3 bases and J by 5 bases, with 9 bases left in between. CDR3 coding DNA: TGTGCCAGCAGCTTCCTACGCGGAGATACGCAGTATTTT. Its protein product is CASSFLRGDTQYF.

This clone appeared a single time. This rearrangement joins TRBV9 to TRBJ2-5, with D perhaps TRBD1 (6 bases). Trimming pared 3 bases from V and 5 bases from J, leaving 14 bases between. The CDR3 loop spans 14 amino acids. Per germline, CDR1 SGDLS and CDR2 YYNGEE. The CDR3 DNA is TGTGCCAGCAGCGGTACAGGGTTAGGGGAGACCCAGTACTTC. It translates to CASSGTGLGETQYF.